This TCR beta chain was observed in a study of early T cells in non-severe SARS-CoV-2 infection. As for the study in general: Bulk RNA isolated from unsorted whole blood underwent sequencing; chains were not paired. Study outcomes and limitations: A preference for anti-spike CD8 responses marked VDJdb matching, which missed private and CD4 specificities.

cDNA molecules, individually, were tagged with unique molecular identifiers. One entry per CDR3 protein results from TCRdb running MiXCR on the 5' RACE reads. The repertoire holds fewer than 100,000 distinct CDR3 sequences, with over 10% as singletons. Trimming shortened V by 5 bases and J by 10 bases, and 15 bases separated the two germline ends. Germline assignment: CDR1 MNHEY and CDR2 SMNVEV (reference sequence). The CDR3 loop spans 13 amino acids. Concerning this clonotype: Its specificity is not known.

The receptor was isolated from an adult who was a healthcare worker with PCR-confirmed SARS-CoV-2 infection or an uninfected control (not recorded which). Sequencing used whole blood. The chain couples TRBV27 to TRBJ1-5, with a possible D match to TRBD1 (6 bases). The CDR3 sequence is CASSLGGLFPQHF. CDR3 bases: TGTGCCAGCAGTCTCGGGGGCCTCTTTCCCCAGCATTTT.